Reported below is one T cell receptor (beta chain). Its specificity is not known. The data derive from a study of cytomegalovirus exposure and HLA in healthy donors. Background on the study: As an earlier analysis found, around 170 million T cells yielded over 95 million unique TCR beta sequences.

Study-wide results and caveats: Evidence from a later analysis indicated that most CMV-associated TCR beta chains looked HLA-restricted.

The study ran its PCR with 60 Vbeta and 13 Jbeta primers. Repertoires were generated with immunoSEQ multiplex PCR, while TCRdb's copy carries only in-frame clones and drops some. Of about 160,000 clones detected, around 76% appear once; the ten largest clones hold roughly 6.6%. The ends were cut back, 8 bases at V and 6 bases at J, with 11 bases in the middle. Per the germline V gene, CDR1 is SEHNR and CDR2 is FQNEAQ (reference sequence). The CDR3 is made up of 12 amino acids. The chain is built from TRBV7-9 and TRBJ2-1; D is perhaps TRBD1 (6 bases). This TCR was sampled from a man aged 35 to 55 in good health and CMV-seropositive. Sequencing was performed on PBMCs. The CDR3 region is CASLEDSNEQFF. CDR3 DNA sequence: TGTGCCAGCCTAGAGGACAGCAATGAGCAGTTCTTC.